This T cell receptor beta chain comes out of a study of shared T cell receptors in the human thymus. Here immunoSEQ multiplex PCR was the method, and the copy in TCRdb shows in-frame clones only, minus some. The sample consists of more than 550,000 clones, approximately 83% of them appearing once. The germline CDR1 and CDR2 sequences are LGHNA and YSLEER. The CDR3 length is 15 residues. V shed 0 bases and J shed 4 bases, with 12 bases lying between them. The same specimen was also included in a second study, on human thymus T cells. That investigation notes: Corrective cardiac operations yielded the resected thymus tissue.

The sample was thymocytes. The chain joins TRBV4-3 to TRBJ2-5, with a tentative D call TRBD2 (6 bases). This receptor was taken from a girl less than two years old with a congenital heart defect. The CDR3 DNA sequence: TGCGCCAGCAGCCAAGATGTTGGAGGGTCAGAGACCCAGTACTTC. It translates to CASSQDVGGSETQYF.